These T cell receptor beta chains were read from a single sample in a study of neurological immune-mediated disorders. TCRdb re-analysed the 5' RACE reads in MiXCR, keeping a single row per CDR3 protein. The sample holds about 38,000 distinct CDR3 sequences, roughly 4.8% seen once. Sequenced sample: CD4+ T cells from blood. These receptor sequences come from a man aged 18 to 29 in good health. The CDR3 runs from the conserved cysteine through the conserved F or W. A D gene is named only where the DNA matches it firmly. Clone size, where shown, is once, few, many, or a class for clones that have expanded.

TRBV7-9	.	many	TRBJ2-3	CASSSRRGGITDTQYF	TGTGCCAGCAGCTCACGGAGGGGGGGGATCACAGATACGCAGTATTTT
TRBV7-2	.	many	TRBJ1-2	CASRRGAALEGYTF	TGTGCCAGCCGGAGGGGGGCCGCGCTTGAGGGCTACACCTTC
TRBV5-1	TRBD1	many	TRBJ1-1	CASSWEKGQLQNTEAFF	TGCGCCAGCAGCTGGGAGAAGGGACAGCTTCAAAACACTGAAGCTTTCTTT
TRBV5-1	.	many	TRBJ2-5	CASSPGVGAVETQYF	TGCGCCAGCAGCCCCGGTGTGGGGGCGGTCGAGACCCAGTACTTC
TRBV10-3	.	many	TRBJ2-5	CAISEVTDQETQYF	TGTGCCATCAGTGAGGTCACAGACCAAGAGACCCAGTACTTC
TRBV7-2	.	many	TRBJ2-5	CASSFARRGQETQYF	TGTGCCAGCAGCTTCGCTCGTCGGGGCCAAGAGACCCAGTACTTC
TRBV18	.	many	TRBJ1-4	CASSPVLDANEKLFF	TGTGCCAGCTCACCAGTATTGGATGCTAATGAAAAACTGTTTTTT
TRBV12-3/TRBV12-4	TRBD1	many	TRBJ1-1	CASSQGQDEAFF	TGTGCCAGCAGCCAAGGACAGGACGAAGCTTTCTTT
TRBV7-3	.	many	TRBJ2-1	CASSLIPRGADSYNEQFF	TGTGCCAGCAGCTTAATTCCCCGCGGAGCGGACTCCTACAATGAGCAGTTCTTC
TRBV29-1	.	.	TRBJ2-5	CSVGRPGETQYF	TGCAGCGTTGGGCGCCCCGGGGAGACCCAGTACTTC
TRBV11-2	.	many	TRBJ1-3	CASSLRGDTIYF	TGTGCCAGCAGCTTACGGGGGGACACCATATATTTT
TRBV7-6	TRBD1	many	TRBJ2-7	CASRSTGAYEQYF	TGTGCCAGCAGATCGACAGGGGCCTACGAGCAGTACTTC
TRBV5-1	.	many	TRBJ2-1	CASSSSGFSYNEQFF	TGCGCCAGCAGCAGTAGCGGTTTCTCCTACAATGAGCAGTTCTTC
TRBV20-1	.	many	TRBJ1-2	CSARDLYYGYTF	TGCAGTGCTAGAGACCTTTACTATGGCTACACCTTC
TRBV5-1	TRBD1	many	TRBJ1-3	CASSSGTGRTRNTIYF	TGCGCCAGCAGCTCCGGGACAGGGCGGACAAGAAACACCATATATTTT
TRBV29-1	.	many	TRBJ2-1	CSVEEGIGGEQFF	TGCAGCGTTGAAGAGGGTATTGGTGGCGAGCAGTTCTTC
TRBV7-2	TRBD1	many	TRBJ2-7	CASSSRDRGPEQYF	TGTGCCAGCAGCTCCCGGGACAGGGGCCCCGAGCAGTACTTC
TRBV19	.	many	TRBJ2-4	CASSTSSGPRVTKNIQYF	TGTGCCAGTAGTACCTCTTCCGGCCCCCGGGTGACCAAAAACATTCAGTACTTC
TRBV7-2	.	many	TRBJ2-3	CASSFQQRDTQYF	TGTGCCAGCAGCTTCCAGCAGAGAGATACGCAGTATTTT
TRBV6-5	TRBD1	many	TRBJ1-2	CASSRGRISGYTF	TGTGCCAGCAGTAGGGGGCGCATCTCCGGCTACACCTTC
TRBV20-1	.	many	TRBJ2-7	CSASAGNGYEQYF	TGCAGTGCTAGCGCAGGTAACGGATACGAGCAGTACTTC
TRBV6-5	.	many	TRBJ1-3	CATLGSGNTIYF	TGTGCCACGTTAGGGTCGGGAAACACCATATATTTT
TRBV6-6	TRBD1	many	TRBJ2-3	CATSSTGDGTDTQYF	TGTGCCACCTCGTCGACAGGGGATGGCACAGATACGCAGTATTTT
TRBV7-9	.	many	TRBJ1-1	CASSLVVTDEAFF	TGTGCCAGCAGCTTAGTGGTGACAGATGAAGCTTTCTTT
TRBV5-1	.	many	TRBJ1-1	CASSSQGNTEAFF	TGCGCCAGCAGCTCCCAGGGGAACACTGAAGCTTTCTTT
TRBV7-2	TRBD2	many	TRBJ2-1	CASSLGNPLAGGINEQFF	TGTGCCAGCAGCTTAGGAAACCCCCTAGCGGGGGGCATCAATGAGCAGTTCTTC
TRBV7-2	TRBD2	many	TRBJ2-5	CASSAGALKETQYF	TGTGCCAGCAGCGCGGGAGCGTTAAAAGAGACCCAGTACTTC
TRBV5-6	.	many	TRBJ2-7	CASSFDRTYEQYF	TGTGCCAGCAGCTTTGACAGAACCTACGAGCAGTACTTC
TRBV7-2	.	many	TRBJ1-2	CASSNPAQLGYGYTF	TGTGCCAGCAGCAACCCGGCACAGTTGGGCTATGGCTACACCTTC
TRBV20-1	.	many	TRBJ2-5	CSAPRSAETQYF	TGCAGTGCTCCCAGGTCGGCGGAGACCCAGTACTTC
TRBV5-1	TRBD1	many	TRBJ1-2	CASSSQGARGYGYTF	TGCGCCAGCAGCTCACAGGGGGCAAGGGGCTATGGCTACACCTTC
TRBV5-1	TRBD1	.	TRBJ2-1	CASSPGTGDGGPQF	TGCGCCAGCAGCCCCGGGACAGGGGATGGGGGGCCACAGTTC
TRBV5-1	.	many	TRBJ2-1	CASTRGGGHNEQFF	TGCGCCAGCACCCGAGGGGGGGGGCACAATGAGCAGTTCTTC
TRBV5-1	TRBD1	many	TRBJ1-1	CASSFTGDNTEAFF	TGCGCCAGCAGCTTCACAGGGGATAACACTGAAGCTTTCTTT
TRBV12-3/TRBV12-4	.	medium-sized	TRBJ2-6	CASNRDSGANVLTF	TGTGCCAGCAACCGGGACTCTGGGGCCAACGTCCTGACTTTC
TRBV5-1	.	many	TRBJ2-3	CASSLLSPSLTDTQYF	TGCGCCAGCAGCTTGTTGTCGCCATCCCTAACAGATACGCAGTATTTT
TRBV20-1	TRBD2	many	TRBJ2-5	CSAWTSGIQETQYF	TGCAGTGCTTGGACTAGCGGGATCCAAGAGACCCAGTACTTC
TRBV6-5	.	many	TRBJ2-7	CASSPGPYEQYF	TGTGCCAGCAGTCCCGGACCCTACGAGCAGTACTTC
TRBV27	.	many	TRBJ1-6	CASSPRGKISPLHF	TGTGCCAGCAGCCCCCGGGGTAAAATTTCACCCCTCCACTTT
TRBV6-2/TRBV6-3	.	many	TRBJ1-1	CASSGRFSGSEAFF	TGTGCCAGCAGCGGCCGGTTCTCGGGTTCTGAAGCTTTCTTT
TRBV18	TRBD1	.	TRBJ1-1	CASSPMDRGANTEAFF	TGTGCCAGCTCACCAATGGACAGGGGGGCTAACACTGAAGCTTTCTTT
TRBV7-3	.	many	TRBJ2-6	CASSYGPNSGANVLTF	TGTGCCAGCAGCTACGGGCCCAACTCTGGGGCCAACGTCCTGACTTTC
TRBV6-5	.	many	TRBJ1-1	CASSSLTTNTEAFF	TGTGCCAGCAGTTCCCTAACAACCAACACTGAAGCTTTCTTT
TRBV25-1	.	many	TRBJ1-2	CASSELTGPNYGYTF	TGTGCCAGCAGTGAATTGACGGGTCCTAACTATGGCTACACCTTC
TRBV24-1	.	medium-sized	TRBJ2-2	CATSRETGELFF	TGTGCCACCAGTCGGGAGACCGGGGAGCTGTTTTTT
TRBV13	.	few	TRBJ1-4	CASSLTGHREKLFF	TGTGCCAGCAGCTTAACAGGGCATCGCGAAAAACTGTTTTTT
TRBV4-2	.	many	TRBJ1-6	CASSQVRGALSPLHF	TGTGCCAGCAGCCAAGTTCGGGGGGCGCTTTCACCCCTCCACTTT
TRBV4-3	.	many	TRBJ2-2	CASSYRALGAHTGELFF	TGCGCCAGCAGCTACCGGGCCCTTGGGGCCCACACCGGGGAGCTGTTTTTT
TRBV6-5	.	many	TRBJ2-3	CASSYSGVRGDTQYF	TGTGCCAGCAGTTACTCCGGGGTGAGGGGAGATACGCAGTATTTT
TRBV5-1	.	many	TRBJ2-7	CASSSPATYEQYF	TGCGCCAGCAGCTCACCGGCAACCTACGAGCAGTACTTC
TRBV5-1	TRBD2	many	TRBJ2-3	CASSSTSGGAGTQYF	TGCGCCAGCAGCTCGACTAGCGGGGGCGCAGGGACGCAGTATTTT
TRBV7-2	TRBD2	many	TRBJ2-1	CASSLTSGAQNEQFF	TGTGCCAGCAGCTTGACTAGCGGGGCTCAGAATGAGCAGTTCTTC
TRBV5-5	.	many	TRBJ2-6	CASSRWSSGANVLTF	TGTGCCAGCAGCCGGTGGAGCTCTGGGGCCAACGTCCTGACTTTC
TRBV12-3/TRBV12-4	.	many	TRBJ2-7	CASSPREFDEQYF	TGTGCCAGCAGTCCCCGGGAGTTCGACGAGCAGTACTTC
TRBV4-2	.	many	TRBJ2-3	CASSPPSGNTQYF	TGTGCCAGCAGCCCGCCCTCTGGGAATACGCAGTATTTT
TRBV24-1	.	many	TRBJ1-1	CATSESGLNEAFF	TGTGCCACCAGTGAATCTGGGTTAAATGAAGCTTTCTTT